One sample yielded the 3 T cell receptor beta chains listed below, sequenced in a study of blood T cell repertoires in COVID-19. Measured with immunoSEQ multiplex PCR; TCRdb has only the in-frame clones, and not every one. Of some 460,000 clones in the sample, around 89% were seen once. The sample taken for sequencing was peripheral blood. Receptor source: a woman in her 30s with acute or convalescent COVID-19.

The chain links TRBV5-6 to TRBJ1-1; no definite D call. Germline V lookup: CDR1 SGHDT, CDR2 YYEEEE. Trimming stripped 1 base from V and 0 bases from J, with 10 bases between. This CDR3 contains 15 residues. The CDR3 bases are TGTGCCAGCAGCTTGTTTTACAGCATGAACACTGAAGCTTTCTTT. Encoded protein: CASSLFYSMNTEAFF. Variable domain in full (rest from reference TRBV5-6 and TRBJ1-1): DAGVTQSPTHLIKTRGQQVTLRCSPKSGHDTVSWYQQALGQGPQFIFQYYEEEERQRGNFPDRFSGHQFPNYSSELNVNALLLGDSALYLCASSLFYSMNTEAFFGQGTRLTVV.

V usage is TRBV6-5 and J usage is TRBJ1-1; 7 bases align to TRBD1. The ends lost 6 bases at V and 4 bases at J; junction bases unmatched: 8. The CDR3 runs 14 residues. Germline V CDR1 and CDR2: MNHEY, SVGAGI. CDR3 DNA: TGTGCCAGCAGAAATCGAGACAGGGCCACTGAAGCTTTCTTT. This encodes CASRNRDRATEAFF.

V is TRBV2 and J is TRBJ2-7; TRBD1 agrees at 9 bases. The ends lost 8 bases at V and 3 bases at J; junction bases unmatched: 5. This CDR3 comprises 13 residues. CDR1 and CDR2 (germline): SNHLY, FYNNEI. CDR3 loop: CASSQDRGYEQYF. The CDR3, as DNA: TGTGCCAGCTCTCAGGACAGGGGCTACGAGCAGTACTTC.